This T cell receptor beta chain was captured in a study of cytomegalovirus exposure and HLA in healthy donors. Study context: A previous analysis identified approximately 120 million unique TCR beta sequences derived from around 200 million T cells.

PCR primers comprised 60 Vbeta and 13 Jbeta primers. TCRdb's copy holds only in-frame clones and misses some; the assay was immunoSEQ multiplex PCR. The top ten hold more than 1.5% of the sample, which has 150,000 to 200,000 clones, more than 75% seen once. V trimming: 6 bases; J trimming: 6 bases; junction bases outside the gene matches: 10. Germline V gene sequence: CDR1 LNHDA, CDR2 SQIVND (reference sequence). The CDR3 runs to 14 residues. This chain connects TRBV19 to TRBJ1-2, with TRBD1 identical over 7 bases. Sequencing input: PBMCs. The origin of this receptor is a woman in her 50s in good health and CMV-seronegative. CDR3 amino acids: CASSETGESNGYTF. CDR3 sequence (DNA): TGTGCCAGTAGCGAAACAGGGGAGAGCAATGGCTACACCTTC.